The sequence of this T cell receptor beta chain was determined in a study of identical twins. Findings and caveats of the study: Researchers reported weaker excess twin sharing in beta out-of-frame sequences. Carriage of fewer insertions was seen in abundant cord blood beta clonotypes, whereas memory repertoires showed none.

In germline, CDR1 is SGHKS, CDR2 YYEKEE (reference sequence). The V and J ends lost 2 bases and 6 bases respectively, with 12 bases between them. This CDR3 is built from 13 residues. MiXCR, applied by TCRdb to the 5' RACE reads, yields one record per CDR3 protein. Of 550,000 to 700,000 distinct CDR3 sequences in the sample, around 9.6% were seen once. This clonotype was found a few times. Its target is unknown. These data were also reused for a study on yellow fever vaccine responses in identical twins. That work states: Twins' vaccine T cell responses reportedly seemed partly convergent and partly personalized.

The TCR was taken from a woman in her late teens or twenties in good health. The chain links TRBV5-5 to TRBJ2-7, with D tentatively TRBD1 (5 bases). The sample was PBMCs. CDR3 loop: CASSLPDSLEQYF. The CDR3 nucleotides are TGTGCCAGCAGCTTACCCGACAGTCTCGAGCAGTACTTC.